A selection of T cell receptor beta chains follows, all from one sample in a study of blood T cell repertoires in COVID-19. The repertoire was sequenced with immunoSEQ multiplex PCR; TCRdb's copy has only in-frame clones and lacks some. Of 45,000 or so clones in the sample, approximately 86% were seen once. Sequenced input: peripheral blood. The receptors were sampled from a man aged 40-55 years with active COVID-19. Each CDR3 is given with its conserved first and last residue. The D gene is left open where the match is weak. Clone size appears in some rows only: once, few, many, or a class for an expanded clone.

abundance: .
d_gene: .
j_gene: TRBJ1-2
v_gene: TRBV12-2
CDR3aa: CASRSQNRTGVGYTF
CDR3nt: TGTGCAAGTCGCTCCCAGAACAGGACAGGGGTAGGCTACACCTTC

abundance: .
d_gene: .
j_gene: TRBJ2-1
v_gene: TRBV4-2
CDR3aa: CASSQEEGPYNEQFF
CDR3nt: TGTGCCAGCAGCCAAGAGGAGGGCCCCTACAATGAGCAGTTCTTC

abundance: .
d_gene: TRBD1
j_gene: TRBJ2-5
v_gene: TRBV29-1
CDR3aa: CSARDSKQETQYF
CDR3nt: TGCAGCGCACGGGACAGTAAACAAGAGACCCAGTACTTC

abundance: .
d_gene: .
j_gene: TRBJ1-1
v_gene: TRBV3-1/TRBV3-2
CDR3aa: CASSPSGGGYAFF
CDR3nt: TGTGCCAGCAGCCCATCCGGTGGGGGGTACGCTTTCTTT

abundance: .
d_gene: .
j_gene: TRBJ2-3
v_gene: TRBV5-4
CDR3aa: CASSLAFTPGDTQYF
CDR3nt: TGTGCCAGCAGCTTGGCCTTCACACCGGGAGATACGCAGTATTTT

abundance: .
d_gene: .
j_gene: TRBJ2-1
v_gene: TRBV6-5
CDR3aa: CASSIGTYYNEQFF
CDR3nt: TGTGCCAGCAGCATCGGGACTTACTACAATGAGCAGTTCTTC

abundance: .
d_gene: .
j_gene: TRBJ1-4
v_gene: TRBV28
CDR3aa: CASSSLSRVGEKLFF
CDR3nt: TGTGCCAGCAGTTCCCTCAGCAGGGTTGGTGAAAAACTGTTTTTT

abundance: few
d_gene: .
j_gene: TRBJ2-3
v_gene: TRBV9
CDR3aa: CASSVYKDTQYF
CDR3nt: TGTGCCAGCAGCGTATATAAAGATACGCAGTATTTT

abundance: .
d_gene: TRBD1
j_gene: TRBJ1-5
v_gene: TRBV27
CDR3aa: CASRNQGANQPQHF
CDR3nt: TGTGCCAGCCGGAACCAGGGGGCTAATCAGCCCCAGCATTTT

abundance: .
d_gene: .
j_gene: TRBJ2-1
v_gene: TRBV5-1
CDR3aa: CASTEYRNNEQFF
CDR3nt: TGCGCCAGCACCGAGTACAGAAACAATGAGCAGTTCTTC

abundance: .
d_gene: .
j_gene: TRBJ2-3
v_gene: TRBV5-4
CDR3aa: CASSFRLATSTDTQYF
CDR3nt: TGTGCCAGCAGCTTCCGGCTCGCGACTAGCACAGATACGCAGTATTTT

abundance: .
d_gene: TRBD1
j_gene: TRBJ2-7
v_gene: TRBV5-4
CDR3aa: CASSFPEGQYNEQYF
CDR3nt: TGTGCCAGCAGCTTCCCAGAGGGACAGTACAATGAGCAGTACTTC

abundance: .
d_gene: .
j_gene: TRBJ1-4
v_gene: TRBV30
CDR3aa: CAWSRPGGDEKLFF
CDR3nt: TGTGCCTGGAGCCGACCTGGAGGTGATGAAAAACTGTTTTTT

abundance: few
d_gene: .
j_gene: TRBJ2-1
v_gene: TRBV4-2
CDR3aa: CASSQRRAREFYNEQFF
CDR3nt: TGTGCCAGCAGCCAAAGGAGGGCAAGGGAATTCTACAATGAGCAGTTCTTC

abundance: .
d_gene: TRBD1
j_gene: TRBJ1-1
v_gene: TRBV9
CDR3aa: CASSSGTGGTAFF
CDR3nt: TGTGCCAGCAGCTCCGGGACAGGGGGAACAGCTTTCTTT

abundance: .
d_gene: TRBD2
j_gene: TRBJ2-7
v_gene: TRBV3-1/TRBV3-2
CDR3aa: CASSQDRWGGEQYF
CDR3nt: TGTGCCAGCAGCCAAGATAGATGGGGGGGAGAGCAGTACTTC

abundance: .
d_gene: TRBD2
j_gene: TRBJ2-2
v_gene: TRBV6-1
CDR3aa: CASSDGRGYTGELFF
CDR3nt: TGTGCCAGCAGTGATGGGCGGGGGTACACCGGGGAGCTGTTTTTT

abundance: few
d_gene: .
j_gene: TRBJ2-7
v_gene: TRBV9
CDR3aa: CASSVGSVASYEQYF
CDR3nt: TGTGCCAGCAGCGTAGGATCGGTAGCATCCTACGAGCAGTACTTC

abundance: .
d_gene: TRBD2
j_gene: TRBJ2-7
v_gene: TRBV19
CDR3aa: CASTFTTSGTYEQYF
CDR3nt: TGTGCCAGTACCTTCACGACTAGCGGAACCTACGAGCAGTACTTC

abundance: .
d_gene: .
j_gene: TRBJ2-7
v_gene: TRBV29-1
CDR3aa: CSVEEPRGSEQYF
CDR3nt: TGCAGCGTTGAAGAACCGCGGGGTTCCGAGCAGTACTTC

abundance: .
d_gene: TRBD2
j_gene: TRBJ2-2
v_gene: TRBV7-8
CDR3aa: CATPGLPGTGELFF
CDR3nt: TGTGCCACCCCGGGACTACCGGGCACCGGGGAGCTGTTTTTT

abundance: .
d_gene: .
j_gene: TRBJ2-3
v_gene: TRBV9
CDR3aa: CASSLQGWSDTQYF
CDR3nt: TGTGCCAGCAGCTTGCAGGGGTGGTCAGATACGCAGTATTTT

abundance: .
d_gene: TRBD1
j_gene: TRBJ1-1
v_gene: TRBV19
CDR3aa: CASSTRQGALNTEAFF
CDR3nt: TGTGCCAGTAGTACCCGACAGGGGGCCCTGAACACTGAAGCTTTCTTT

abundance: .
d_gene: .
j_gene: TRBJ1-1
v_gene: TRBV5-1
CDR3aa: CASSLPSLEAFF
CDR3nt: TGCGCCAGCAGCTTGCCTTCCTTGGAAGCTTTCTTT

abundance: .
d_gene: .
j_gene: TRBJ1-5
v_gene: TRBV9
CDR3aa: CASSVATISDQPQHF
CDR3nt: TGTGCCAGCAGCGTAGCTACGATTTCGGATCAGCCCCAGCATTTT

abundance: .
d_gene: TRBD2
j_gene: TRBJ2-7
v_gene: TRBV7-9
CDR3aa: CASTAGTSVTYEQYF
CDR3nt: TGTGCCAGCACCGCAGGGACTAGCGTAACCTACGAGCAGTACTTC